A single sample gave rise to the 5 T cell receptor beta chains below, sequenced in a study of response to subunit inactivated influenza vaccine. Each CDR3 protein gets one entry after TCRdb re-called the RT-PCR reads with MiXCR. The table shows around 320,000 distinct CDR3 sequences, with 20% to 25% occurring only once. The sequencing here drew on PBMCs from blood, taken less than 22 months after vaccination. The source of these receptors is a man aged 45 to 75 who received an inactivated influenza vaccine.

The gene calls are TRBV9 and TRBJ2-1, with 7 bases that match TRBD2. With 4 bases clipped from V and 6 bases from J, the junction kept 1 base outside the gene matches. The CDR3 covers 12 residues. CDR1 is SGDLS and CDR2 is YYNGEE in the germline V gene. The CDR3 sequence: CASSTGGNEQFF. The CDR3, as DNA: TGTGCCAGCAGCACGGGAGGCAATGAGCAGTTCTTC.

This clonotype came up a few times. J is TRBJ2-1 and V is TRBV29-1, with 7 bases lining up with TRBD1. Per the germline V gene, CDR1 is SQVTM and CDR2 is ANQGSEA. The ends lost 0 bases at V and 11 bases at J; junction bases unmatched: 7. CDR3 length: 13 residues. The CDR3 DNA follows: TGCAGCGTTGAAGATCCCTTACAGGGGAAGCAGTTCTTC. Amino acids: CSVEDPLQGKQFF.

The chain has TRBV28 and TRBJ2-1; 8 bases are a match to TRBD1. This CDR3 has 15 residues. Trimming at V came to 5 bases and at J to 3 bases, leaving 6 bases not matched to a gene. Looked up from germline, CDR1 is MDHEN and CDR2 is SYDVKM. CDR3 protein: CASSNGQGGYNEQFF. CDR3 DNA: TGTGCCAGCAGTAACGGACAGGGAGGCTACAATGAGCAGTTCTTC. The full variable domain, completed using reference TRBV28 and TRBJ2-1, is DVKVTQSSRYLVKRTGEKVFLECVQDMDHENMFWYRQDPGLGLRLIYFSYDVKMKEKGDIPEGYSVSREKKERFSLILESASTNQTSMYLCASSNGQGGYNEQFFGPGTRLTVL.

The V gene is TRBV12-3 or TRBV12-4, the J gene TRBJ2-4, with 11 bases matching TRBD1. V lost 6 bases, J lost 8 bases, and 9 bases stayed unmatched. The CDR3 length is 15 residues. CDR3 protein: CASSITGDRGDIQYF. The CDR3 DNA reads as TGTGCCAGCAGCATTACTGGGGACAGGGGGGACATTCAGTACTTC.

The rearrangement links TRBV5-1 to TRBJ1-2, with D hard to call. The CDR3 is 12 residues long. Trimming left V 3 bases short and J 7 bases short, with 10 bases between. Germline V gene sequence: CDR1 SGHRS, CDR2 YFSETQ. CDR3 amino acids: CASSSSAGGYTF. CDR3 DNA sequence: TGCGCCAGCAGCTCCTCCGCGGGTGGCTACACCTTC. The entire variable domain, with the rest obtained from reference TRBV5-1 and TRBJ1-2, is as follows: KAGVTQTPRYLIKTRGQQVTLSCSPISGHRSVSWYQQTPGQGLQFLFEYFSETQRNKGNFPGRFSGRQFSNSRSEMNVSTLELGDSALYLCASSSSAGGYTFGSGTRLTVV.